The clone carrying this T cell receptor (beta chain) was seen once. Only in-frame clones appear in the TCRdb table, and some are missing; sequencing was by immunoSEQ multiplex PCR. The top ten clones hold approximately 1.3% of a sample with about 100,000 clones, about 95% of them seen once. The germline gives CDR1 MNHNS, CDR2 SASEGT. The CDR3 runs 20 residues. Trimming removed 0 bases from V and 1 base from J; junction bases left unmatched: 6. The source of the sample is a study of siplizumab effects on memory and regulatory T cells. Sequencing was performed on non-Treg CD4+ T cells sorted from blood. The TCR was taken from a human donor in good health. This chain joins TRBV6-1 and TRBJ2-1; the match to TRBD2 covers 16 bases. In DNA form, the CDR3 reads TGTGCCAGCAGTGAAGCGCCGGGACTAGCGGGAGGGCCATCCTACAATGAGCAGTTCTTC. It specifies CASSEAPGLAGGPSYNEQFF.